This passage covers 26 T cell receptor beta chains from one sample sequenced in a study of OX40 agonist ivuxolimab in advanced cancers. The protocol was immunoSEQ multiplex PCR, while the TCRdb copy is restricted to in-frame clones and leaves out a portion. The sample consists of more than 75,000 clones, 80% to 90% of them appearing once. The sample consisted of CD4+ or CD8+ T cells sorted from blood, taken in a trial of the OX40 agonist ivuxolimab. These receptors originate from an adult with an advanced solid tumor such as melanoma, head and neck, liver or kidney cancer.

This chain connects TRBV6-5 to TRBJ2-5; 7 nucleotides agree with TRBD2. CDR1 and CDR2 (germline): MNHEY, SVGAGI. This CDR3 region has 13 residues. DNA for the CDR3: TGTGCTACGACCCGGGGGGAATCGGAGACCCAGTACTTC. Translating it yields CATTRGESETQYF.

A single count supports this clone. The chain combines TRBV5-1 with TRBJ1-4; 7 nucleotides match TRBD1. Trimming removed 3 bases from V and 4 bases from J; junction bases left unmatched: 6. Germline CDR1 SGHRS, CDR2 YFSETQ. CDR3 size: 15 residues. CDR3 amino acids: CASSWGTVINEKLFF. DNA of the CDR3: TGCGCCAGCAGCTGGGGGACAGTTATTAATGAAAAACTGTTTTTT.

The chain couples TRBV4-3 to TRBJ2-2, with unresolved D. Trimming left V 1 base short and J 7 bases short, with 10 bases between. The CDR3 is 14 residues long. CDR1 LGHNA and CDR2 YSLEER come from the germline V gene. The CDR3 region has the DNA TGCGCCAGCAGCCAAGTGGTGTTATTCGGGGAGCTGTTTTTT. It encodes CASSQVVLFGELFF.

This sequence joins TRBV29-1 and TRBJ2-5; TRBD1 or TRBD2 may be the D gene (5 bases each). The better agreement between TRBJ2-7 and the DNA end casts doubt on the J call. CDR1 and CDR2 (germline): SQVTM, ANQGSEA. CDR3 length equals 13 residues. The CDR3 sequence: CSVEWGKADEQYF. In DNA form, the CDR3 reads TGCAGCGTTGAGTGGGGGAAGGCTGACGAGCAGTACTTC.

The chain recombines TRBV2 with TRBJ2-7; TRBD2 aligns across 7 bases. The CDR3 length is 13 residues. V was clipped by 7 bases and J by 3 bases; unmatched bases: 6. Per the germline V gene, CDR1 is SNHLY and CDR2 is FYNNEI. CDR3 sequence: CASTSGAGYEQYF. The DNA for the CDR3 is TGTGCCAGCACAAGCGGGGCAGGCTACGAGCAGTACTTC.

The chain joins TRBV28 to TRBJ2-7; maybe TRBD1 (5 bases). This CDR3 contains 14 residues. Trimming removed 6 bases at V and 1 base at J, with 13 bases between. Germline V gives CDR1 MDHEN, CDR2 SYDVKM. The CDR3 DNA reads TGTGCCAGCAGCCCCAGGGTTGGTTCCTACGAGCAGTACTTC. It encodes CASSPRVGSYEQYF.

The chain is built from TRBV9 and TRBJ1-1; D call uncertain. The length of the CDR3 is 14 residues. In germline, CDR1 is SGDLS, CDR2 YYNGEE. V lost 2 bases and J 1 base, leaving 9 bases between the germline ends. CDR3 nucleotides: TGTGCCAGCAGCGTCCTTTCAGGGAACACTGAAGCTTTCTTT. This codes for CASSVLSGNTEAFF.

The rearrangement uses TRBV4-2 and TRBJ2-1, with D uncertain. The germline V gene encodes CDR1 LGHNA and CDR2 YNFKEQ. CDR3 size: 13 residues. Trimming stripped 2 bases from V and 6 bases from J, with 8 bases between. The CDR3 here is CASSQSFANEQFF. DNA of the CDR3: TGTGCCAGCAGCCAAAGTTTTGCCAATGAGCAGTTCTTC.

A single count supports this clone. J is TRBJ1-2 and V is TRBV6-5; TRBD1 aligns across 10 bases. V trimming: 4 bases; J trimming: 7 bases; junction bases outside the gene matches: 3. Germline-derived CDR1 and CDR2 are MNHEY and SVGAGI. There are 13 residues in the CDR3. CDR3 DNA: TGTGCCAGCAGTTCGGGACAGGGGTTTGGCTACACCTTC. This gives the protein CASSSGQGFGYTF.

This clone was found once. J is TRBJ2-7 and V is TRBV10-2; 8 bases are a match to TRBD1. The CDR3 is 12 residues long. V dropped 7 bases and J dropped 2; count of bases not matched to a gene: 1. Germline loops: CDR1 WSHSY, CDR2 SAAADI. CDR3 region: CASTDRAYEQYF. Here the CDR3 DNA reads TGCGCCAGCACGGACAGGGCCTACGAGCAGTACTTC.

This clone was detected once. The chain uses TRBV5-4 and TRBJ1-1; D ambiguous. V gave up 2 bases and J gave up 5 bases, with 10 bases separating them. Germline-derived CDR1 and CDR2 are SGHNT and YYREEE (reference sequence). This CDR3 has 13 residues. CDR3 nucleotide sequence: TGTGCCAGCAGCTTTGCTCCCGAAACTGAAGCTTTCTTT. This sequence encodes CASSFAPETEAFF. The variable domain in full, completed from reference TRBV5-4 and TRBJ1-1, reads ETGVTQSPTHLIKTRGQQVTLRCSSQSGHNTVSWYQQALGQGPQFIFQYYREEENGRGNFPPRFSGLQFPNYSSELNVNALELDDSALYLCASSFAPETEAFFGQGTRLTVV.

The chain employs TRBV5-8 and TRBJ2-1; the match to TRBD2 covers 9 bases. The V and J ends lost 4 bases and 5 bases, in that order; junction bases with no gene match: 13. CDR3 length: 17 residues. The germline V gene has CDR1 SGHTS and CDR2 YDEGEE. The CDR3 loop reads CASSPLAGGFRDNEQFF. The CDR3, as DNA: TGTGCCAGCAGCCCCCTGGCGGGAGGGTTTAGGGACAATGAGCAGTTCTTC.

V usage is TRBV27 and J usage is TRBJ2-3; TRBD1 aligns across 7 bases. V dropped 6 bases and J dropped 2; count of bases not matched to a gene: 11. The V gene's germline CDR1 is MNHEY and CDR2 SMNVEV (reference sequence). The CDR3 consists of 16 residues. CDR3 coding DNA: TGTGCCAGCAGGCCCAGGACAGGAGAATCCACAGATACGCAGTATTTT. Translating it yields CASRPRTGESTDTQYF.

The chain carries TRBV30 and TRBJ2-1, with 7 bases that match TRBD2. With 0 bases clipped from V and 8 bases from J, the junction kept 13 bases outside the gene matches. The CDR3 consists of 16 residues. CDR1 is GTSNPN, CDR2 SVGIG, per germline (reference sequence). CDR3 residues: CAWSVGGSRSLDEQFF. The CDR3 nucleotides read TGTGCCTGGAGTGTGGGAGGGTCCCGGAGCCTGGATGAGCAGTTCTTC.

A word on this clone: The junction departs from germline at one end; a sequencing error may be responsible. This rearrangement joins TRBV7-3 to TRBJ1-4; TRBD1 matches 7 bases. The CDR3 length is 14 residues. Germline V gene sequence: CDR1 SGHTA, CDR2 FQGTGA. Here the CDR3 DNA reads TGTGCCAGCAGCATAACAGGGGCAGGAGAAAAACTGTTTTTT. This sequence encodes CASSITGAGEKLFF.

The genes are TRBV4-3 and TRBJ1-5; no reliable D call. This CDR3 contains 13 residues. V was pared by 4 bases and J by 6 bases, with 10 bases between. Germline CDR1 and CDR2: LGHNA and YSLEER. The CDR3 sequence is CASSLQLGQPQHF. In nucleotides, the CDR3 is TGCGCCAGCAGCCTCCAATTGGGTCAGCCCCAGCATTTT.

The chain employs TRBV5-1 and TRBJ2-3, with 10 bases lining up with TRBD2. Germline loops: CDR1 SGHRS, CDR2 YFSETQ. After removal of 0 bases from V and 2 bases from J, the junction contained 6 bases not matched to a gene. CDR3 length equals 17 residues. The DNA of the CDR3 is TGCGCCAGCAGCTTGGAGCCTAGCGGGGGCCCCACAGATACGCAGTATTTT. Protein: CASSLEPSGGPTDTQYF.

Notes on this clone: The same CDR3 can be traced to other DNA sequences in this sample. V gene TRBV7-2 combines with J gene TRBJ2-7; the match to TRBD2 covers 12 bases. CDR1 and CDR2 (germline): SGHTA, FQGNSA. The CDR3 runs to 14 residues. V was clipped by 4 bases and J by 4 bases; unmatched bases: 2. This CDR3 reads CASSSGTSGYEQYF. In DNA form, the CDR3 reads TGTGCCAGCAGCTCCGGGACTAGCGGGTACGAGCAGTACTTC.

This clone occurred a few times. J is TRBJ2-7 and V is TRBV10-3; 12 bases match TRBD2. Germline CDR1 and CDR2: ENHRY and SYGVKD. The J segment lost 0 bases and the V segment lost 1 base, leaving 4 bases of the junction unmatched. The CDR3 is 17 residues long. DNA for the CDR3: TGTGCCATCAGTGAGTTCGGACTAGCGGGACCCTCCTACGAGCAGTACTTC. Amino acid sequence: CAISEFGLAGPSYEQYF.

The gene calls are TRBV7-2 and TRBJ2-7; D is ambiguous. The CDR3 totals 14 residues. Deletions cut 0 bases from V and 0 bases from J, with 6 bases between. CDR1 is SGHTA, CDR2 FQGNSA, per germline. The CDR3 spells CASSLAGRSYEQYF. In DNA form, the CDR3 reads TGTGCCAGCAGCTTAGCCGGCCGCTCCTACGAGCAGTACTTC. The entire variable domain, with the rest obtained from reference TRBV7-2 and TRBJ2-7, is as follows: GAGVSQSPSNKVTEKGKDVELRCDPISGHTALYWYRQSLGQGLEFLIYFQGNSAPDKSGLPSDRFSAERTGGSVSTLTIQRTQQEDSAVYLCASSLAGRSYEQYFGPGTRLTVT.

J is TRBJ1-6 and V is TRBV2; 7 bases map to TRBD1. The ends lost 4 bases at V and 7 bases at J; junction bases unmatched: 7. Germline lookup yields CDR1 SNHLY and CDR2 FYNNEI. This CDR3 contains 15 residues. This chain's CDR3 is CASSAPQGWNSPLHF. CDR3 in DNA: TGTGCCAGCAGTGCCCCACAGGGGTGGAATTCACCCCTCCACTTT.

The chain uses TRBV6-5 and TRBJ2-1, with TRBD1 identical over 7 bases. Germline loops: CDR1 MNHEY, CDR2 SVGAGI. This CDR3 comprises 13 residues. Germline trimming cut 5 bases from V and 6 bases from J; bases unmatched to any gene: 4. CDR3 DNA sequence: TGTGCCAGCAGTAGACAGGGCCCCAATGAGCAGTTCTTC. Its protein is CASSRQGPNEQFF.

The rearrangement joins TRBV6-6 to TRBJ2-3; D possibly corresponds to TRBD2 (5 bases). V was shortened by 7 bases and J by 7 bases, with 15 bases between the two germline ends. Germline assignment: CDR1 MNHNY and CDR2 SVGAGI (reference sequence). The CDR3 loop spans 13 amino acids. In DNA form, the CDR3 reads TGTGCCAGCAACGCTGGAAGAGGGAATACGCAGTATTTT. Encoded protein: CASNAGRGNTQYF.

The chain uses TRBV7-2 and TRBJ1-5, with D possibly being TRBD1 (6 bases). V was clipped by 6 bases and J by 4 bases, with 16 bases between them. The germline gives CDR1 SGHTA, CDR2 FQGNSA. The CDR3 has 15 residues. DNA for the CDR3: TGTGCCAGCAGTCAGGGGTCCGGAGAAAATCAGCCCCAGCATTTT. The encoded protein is CASSQGSGENQPQHF.

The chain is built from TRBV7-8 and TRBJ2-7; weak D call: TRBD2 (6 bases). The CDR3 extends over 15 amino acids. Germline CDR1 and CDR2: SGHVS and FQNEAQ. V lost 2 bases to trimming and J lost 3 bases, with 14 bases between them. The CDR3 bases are TGTGCCAGCAGCTTAAGTAGTCTAGCGTTCTACGAGCAGTACTTC. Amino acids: CASSLSSLAFYEQYF.

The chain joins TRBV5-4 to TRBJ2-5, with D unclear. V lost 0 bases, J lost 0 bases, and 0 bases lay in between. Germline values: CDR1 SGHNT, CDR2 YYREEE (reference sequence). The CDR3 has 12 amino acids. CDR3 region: CASSLDQETQYF. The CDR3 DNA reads TGTGCCAGCAGCTTGGACCAAGAGACCCAGTACTTC.